This TCR beta chain was sequenced during a study of PD-L1 blockade in urothelial cancer (dated by TCRdb to 2016 to 2017). Looking at the study overall: Therapy was started at some point between 2013 and 2015 for all patients, and atezolizumab 1,200 mg was administered intravenously every 3 weeks. About nine tenths of the roughly 29 patients were males with bladder-origin urothelial cancer, and about 65% of the roughly 30 reported a prior smoking history. An ECOG performance status of 0 or 1 was recorded for the patients, and 0 to 3 prior chemotherapy regimens had been received by the patients. Blood samples were analyzed at two time points: 3 weeks after treatment start (second dose) and 6 weeks after treatment start. Blood samples yielded a median of about 150,000 T cells and roughly 83,000 unique TCRs, with median clonality 0.080. Somatic, immune and clinical correlates of response to PD-L1 blockade with atezolizumab in urothelial cancer were the focus of an exploratory multi-omic analysis. Pretreatment tumor samples, along with matched peripheral blood serially collected before and after atezolizumab treatment, were subjected to TCR sequencing. Durable clinical benefit was defined as a progression-free survival longer than 6 months, and TCR features were additionally tested against progression-free survival and overall survival. In the same patients who had TCR sequencing, pretreatment tumors also underwent whole exome sequencing and RNA sequencing. Eight to ten patients achieved durable clinical benefit and 15 to 20 did not. Pretreatment blood TCR-seq was available for about 27 patients, at least one posttreatment blood collection was obtained for approximately 24 patients, and tumor TCR-seq was available for approximately 24 patients.

The cohort comprised approximately 30 patients with locally advanced or metastatic urothelial carcinoma treated at Memorial Sloan Kettering on a trial protocol. Peripheral blood mononuclear cells were collected from each patient pretreatment and during treatment, giving between 1 and 8 total time points per patient. The Qiagen DNeasy Blood extraction kit was used to purify genomic DNA from total PBMCs and from tumor samples. PBMCs were collected pretreatment and during treatment, and were isolated and stored as previously described. The paper as a whole reports these results and caveats: Small sample size (n ≈ 29) and many exploratory analyses mean the results are intended to be hypothesis-generating. Patients with durable benefit showed greater expansion of tumor-associated TCR clones in peripheral blood 3 weeks after starting treatment (n ≈ 20, p = 0.022). Improved progression-free and overall survival was associated with having pretreatment peripheral blood TCR clonality below the median.

To estimate absolute template abundance from read counts, synthetic TCR analog templates were spiked into each PCR. The immunoSEQ assay used bias-controlled V and J gene primers to amplify TCRbeta CDR3 regions from genomic DNA. Sequencing of rearranged TCRbeta segments was performed at approximately 20X coverage. Per the source publication's procedure: Clustering was used to correct sequencing errors, and CDR3s were annotated against IMGT so that V, D and J genes could be assigned. Downstream analyses used only productive TCRbeta rearrangements, leaving out any out-of-frame or stop-codon sequences. Clonality was computed as one minus Shannon entropy normalized by the log of the number of unique productive sequences. Clones differing between time points or between blood and tumor were identified by Fisher's exact test with Benjamini-Hochberg correction at adjusted p below 0.01. TCRdb limited this immuneACCESS table to in-frame rearrangements with V and J called. A share of clones is missing; checked studies link under half to unresolved V genes, and the rest is unexplained. For V, J and clone size, that table is used; D and trimming come from the DNA. Counted in this sample were about 49,000 clones; approximately 90% of them appeared once. Clones ranked in the top ten supply about 7.6% of the sample.

To note about this clone: Its antigen target is currently unknown. Base quality data are lacking; no much larger clone is found one base away.

Trimming leaves V shorter by 5 bases and J shorter by 3 bases, with the junction holding 4 bases beyond the gene matches. Spanning cysteine to phenylalanine, the CDR3 consists of 14 amino acids. Only the CDR3 DNA stays, 42 bases, in frame from base 1. CDR1 and CDR2 were assigned from the germline V gene as MGHDK and SYGVNS. The chain links TRBV25-1 with TRBJ2-3; TRBD1 aligns with 8 central bases. The sequenced sample was PBMCs, obtained around atezolizumab (anti-PD-L1) treatment. This receptor was obtained from a man aged 60-69 years with urothelial cancer. The CDR3 reads as follows: CASSPGGGTDTQYF. The DNA sequence is as follows: TGTGCCAGCAGTCCAGGGGGCGGAACAGATACGCAGTATTTT. The full variable domain, completed from the reference TRBV25-1 and TRBJ2-3 proteins outside the CDR3, reads EADIYQTPRYLVIGTGKKITLECSQTMGHDKMYWYQQDPGMELHLIHYSYGVNSTEKGDLSSESTVSRIRTEHFPLTLESARPSHTSQYLCASSPGGGTDTQYFGPGTRLTVL.